This entry is about one T cell receptor beta chain. Its antigen is currently unknown. This table comes from immunoSEQ multiplex PCR, and its TCRdb copy is limited to in-frame clones, with some not included. The sample contains around 30,000 clones, around 89% of which appear only once. CDR3 length: 16 residues. These data originate in a study of T cells in localized non-small cell lung cancer. Study-level findings and limits: Uninvolved neighboring lung showed the greatest T cell clonality, exceeding tumor. As only one tumor region underwent sequencing, heterogeneity remains possible.

The input for sequencing was peripheral blood, taken before any cancer treatment. The origin of this receptor is a female donor older than 55 with stage III squamous cell lung carcinoma. V gene TRBV21-1 combines with J gene TRBJ2-1; TRBD2, the table's D call, was not compared with the DNA. TRBV21-1 is a pseudogene locus. The CDR3 loop reads CASSYPRFFRYNEQFF. CDR3 nucleotide sequence: TGTGCCAGCAGCTATCCTAGGTTCTTTCGATACAATGAGCAGTTCTTC.